This entry concerns a single TCR beta chain. This record comes from a study of spatial heterogeneity in lung cancer. Germline values: CDR1 SGDLS, CDR2 YYNGEE. This CDR3 contains 11 residues. V dropped 3 bases and J dropped 6 bases, with 3 bases sitting between them. As for time point: blood at routine non-recurrence follow-up after resection. Unsorted whole RNA from tumor, nontumor lung or frozen PBMC underwent sequencing. MiXCR was run by TCRdb on the 5' RACE reads, yielding one entry per CDR3 protein. This sample has 95,000 to 130,000 distinct CDR3 sequences, with less than 15% found just once. V and J are TRBV9 and TRBJ2-2; D unresolved. Sequencing was performed on PBMCs, taken at follow-up. The TCR comes from a male donor with early-stage non-small cell lung cancer. The DNA for the CDR3 is TGTGCCAGCAGCGCCCCCGGGGAGCTGTTTTTT. Translated: CASSAPGELFF.